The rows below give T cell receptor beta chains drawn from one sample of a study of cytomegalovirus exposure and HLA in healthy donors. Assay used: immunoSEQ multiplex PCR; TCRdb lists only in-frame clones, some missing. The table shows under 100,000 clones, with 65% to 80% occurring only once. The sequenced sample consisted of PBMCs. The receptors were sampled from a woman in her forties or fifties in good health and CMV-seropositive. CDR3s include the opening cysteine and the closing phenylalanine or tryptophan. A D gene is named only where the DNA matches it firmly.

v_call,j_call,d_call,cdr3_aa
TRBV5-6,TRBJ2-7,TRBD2,CASSFRGLGYEQYF
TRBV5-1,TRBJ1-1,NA,CASSFKGRGDTEAFF
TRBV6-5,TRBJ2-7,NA,CASSNGGGEQYF
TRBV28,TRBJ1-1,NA,CASSFVARLNTEAFF
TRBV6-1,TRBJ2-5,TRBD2,CASSSGLAGWETQYF
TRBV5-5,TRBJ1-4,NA,CASSLEGRDEKLFF
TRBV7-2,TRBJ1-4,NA,CASSFLGSLSTNEKLFF
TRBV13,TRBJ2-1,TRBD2,CASSKKSGSYNEQFF
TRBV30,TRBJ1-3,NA,CAWALRNTIYF
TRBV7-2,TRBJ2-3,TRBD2,CASSPFGTSGRSSTDTQYF
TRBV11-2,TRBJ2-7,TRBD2,CASSRTSGRAYEQYF
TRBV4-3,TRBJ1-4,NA,CASSQDSQEKLFF
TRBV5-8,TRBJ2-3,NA,CASSLAGTDTQYF
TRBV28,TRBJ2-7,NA,CASSLRSGEQYEQYF
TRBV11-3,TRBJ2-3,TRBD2,CASSRGGIAGGGDTQYF
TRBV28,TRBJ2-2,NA,CASSRNSGELFF
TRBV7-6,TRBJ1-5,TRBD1,CASSRMTGGLQPQHF
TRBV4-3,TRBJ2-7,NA,CASSQDWSGQHLADHLYEQYF